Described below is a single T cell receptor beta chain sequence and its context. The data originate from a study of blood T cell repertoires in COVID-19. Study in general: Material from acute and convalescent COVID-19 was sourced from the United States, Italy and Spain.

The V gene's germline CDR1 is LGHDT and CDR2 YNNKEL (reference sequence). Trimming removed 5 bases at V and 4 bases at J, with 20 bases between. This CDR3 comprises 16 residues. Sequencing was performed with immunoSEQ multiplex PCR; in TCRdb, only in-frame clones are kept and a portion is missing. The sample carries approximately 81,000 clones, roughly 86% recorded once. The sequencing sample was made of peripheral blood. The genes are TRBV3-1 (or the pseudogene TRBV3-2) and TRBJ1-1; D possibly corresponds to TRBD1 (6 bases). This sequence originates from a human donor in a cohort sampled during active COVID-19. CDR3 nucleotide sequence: TGTGCCAGCAGCTCCGGGGGGGCTCGGGGAAGCACTGAAGCTTTCTTT. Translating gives CASSSGGARGSTEAFF.